This TCR beta chain was sequenced during a study of radiotherapy plus CTLA-4 blockade in lung cancer. Study-wide background: For approximately 19% of patients, objective responses occurred, and about 30% had disease control.

About this clone itself: Its antigen is not identified.

Only in-frame clones appear in the TCRdb table, and some are missing; sequencing was by immunoSEQ multiplex PCR. The data contain 62,000 or so clones, roughly 85% of them singletons. The study's findings and limits: Early blood T cell clone dynamics reportedly forecast response best, with interferon-beta.

V lost 2 bases, J lost 6 bases, and 10 bases lay in between. This CDR3 region has 13 residues. Per the germline V gene, CDR1 is LNHDA and CDR2 is SQIVND (reference sequence). The rearrangement joins TRBV19 to TRBJ1-2; D gene ambiguous. The sequencing used peripheral blood, collected from a patient treated with radiotherapy plus ipilimumab. This sequence was found in a human donor with non-small cell lung cancer who had a complete response to radiotherapy plus ipilimumab. The DNA for the CDR3 is TGTGCCAGTAGTATACAGGATCGGCATGGCTACACCTTC. Amino acids: CASSIQDRHGYTF.